This T cell receptor beta chain emerged from a study of control samples from healthy donors and cancer patients. Here immunoSEQ multiplex PCR was the method, and the copy in TCRdb shows in-frame clones only, minus some. The data contain roughly 9,700 clones, roughly 88% of them singletons. This clonotype was sampled from a man aged 60-69 years with colorectal cancer. The sample consisted of PBMCs.

For the CDR3, the DNA is TGTGCCAGCAGTGAATGGGGGGGCGGGACTGAAGCTTTCTTT. Translation gives CASSEWGGGTEAFF. This chain connects TRBV25-1 to TRBJ1-1, with D possibly matching TRBD1 (6 bases). Germline V lookup: CDR1 MGHDK, CDR2 SYGVNS. V was shortened by 1 base and J by 5 bases, with 11 bases between the two germline ends. The CDR3 has 14 amino acids.